This T cell receptor beta chain was retrieved from a study of beta chain features in type 1 diabetes. Study results and caveats: Significant though moderate, a shortening of TCRB CDR3s appeared in all four CD4+ subsets of Type 1 diabetes patients.

Germline assignment: CDR1 MGHRA and CDR2 YSYEKL. With 0 bases removed from V and 7 bases from J, the gap between germline ends came to 13 bases. The CDR3 consists of 16 residues. Expressed TCRB transcripts were sequenced after all isolated RNA was converted to cDNA. The assay was immunoSEQ multiplex PCR, and TCRdb's table has in-frame clones only and misses some. The sample shows about 160,000 clones, around 8% of them seen only once. Details on this clone: Its cognate antigen is unknown.

Sequenced material: central memory CD4+ T cells from blood. This TCR derives from a woman in her forties with type 1 diabetes. The rearrangement uses TRBV4-1 and TRBJ1-6, with D uncertain. The CDR3 DNA follows: TGCGCCAGCAGCCAAGAGTGGGCAGTAAGAAATTCACCCCTCCACTTT. Translation gives CASSQEWAVRNSPLHF.